This T cell receptor (beta chain) was found in a study of OX40 agonist ivuxolimab in advanced cancers. Turning to the study itself: An anti-OX40 (CD134) antibody with agonistic activity, ivuxolimab, was administered to patients. Roughly two fifths of patients had received prior checkpoint inhibitor therapy. Study observations and caveats: Average numbers of expanded clones were greater in CD8+ T cells than in CD4+. In the 0.1-3.0 mg/kg groups, partial responders showed among the lowest expansion.

Details on this clone: Its antigen is undetermined.

TCRdb's table, derived via immunoSEQ multiplex PCR, lists solely in-frame clones and lacks some. Counted here are around 64,000 clones, roughly 82% occurring once; the ten biggest clones make up 2% to 3%. CDR3 size: 12 residues. V shed 10 bases and J shed 2 bases, with 9 bases lying between them. Per germline, CDR1 MNHEY and CDR2 SVGAGI. The chain combines TRBV6-5 with TRBJ1-5, with D hard to call. This sequence originates from an adult with an advanced solid tumor such as melanoma, head and neck, liver or kidney cancer. Specimen: CD4+ or CD8+ T cells sorted from blood, collected in a trial of the OX40 agonist ivuxolimab. CDR3 DNA sequence: TGTGCCACCTCCGAAGGCAATCAGCCCCAGCATTTT. Translated, it gives CATSEGNQPQHF.